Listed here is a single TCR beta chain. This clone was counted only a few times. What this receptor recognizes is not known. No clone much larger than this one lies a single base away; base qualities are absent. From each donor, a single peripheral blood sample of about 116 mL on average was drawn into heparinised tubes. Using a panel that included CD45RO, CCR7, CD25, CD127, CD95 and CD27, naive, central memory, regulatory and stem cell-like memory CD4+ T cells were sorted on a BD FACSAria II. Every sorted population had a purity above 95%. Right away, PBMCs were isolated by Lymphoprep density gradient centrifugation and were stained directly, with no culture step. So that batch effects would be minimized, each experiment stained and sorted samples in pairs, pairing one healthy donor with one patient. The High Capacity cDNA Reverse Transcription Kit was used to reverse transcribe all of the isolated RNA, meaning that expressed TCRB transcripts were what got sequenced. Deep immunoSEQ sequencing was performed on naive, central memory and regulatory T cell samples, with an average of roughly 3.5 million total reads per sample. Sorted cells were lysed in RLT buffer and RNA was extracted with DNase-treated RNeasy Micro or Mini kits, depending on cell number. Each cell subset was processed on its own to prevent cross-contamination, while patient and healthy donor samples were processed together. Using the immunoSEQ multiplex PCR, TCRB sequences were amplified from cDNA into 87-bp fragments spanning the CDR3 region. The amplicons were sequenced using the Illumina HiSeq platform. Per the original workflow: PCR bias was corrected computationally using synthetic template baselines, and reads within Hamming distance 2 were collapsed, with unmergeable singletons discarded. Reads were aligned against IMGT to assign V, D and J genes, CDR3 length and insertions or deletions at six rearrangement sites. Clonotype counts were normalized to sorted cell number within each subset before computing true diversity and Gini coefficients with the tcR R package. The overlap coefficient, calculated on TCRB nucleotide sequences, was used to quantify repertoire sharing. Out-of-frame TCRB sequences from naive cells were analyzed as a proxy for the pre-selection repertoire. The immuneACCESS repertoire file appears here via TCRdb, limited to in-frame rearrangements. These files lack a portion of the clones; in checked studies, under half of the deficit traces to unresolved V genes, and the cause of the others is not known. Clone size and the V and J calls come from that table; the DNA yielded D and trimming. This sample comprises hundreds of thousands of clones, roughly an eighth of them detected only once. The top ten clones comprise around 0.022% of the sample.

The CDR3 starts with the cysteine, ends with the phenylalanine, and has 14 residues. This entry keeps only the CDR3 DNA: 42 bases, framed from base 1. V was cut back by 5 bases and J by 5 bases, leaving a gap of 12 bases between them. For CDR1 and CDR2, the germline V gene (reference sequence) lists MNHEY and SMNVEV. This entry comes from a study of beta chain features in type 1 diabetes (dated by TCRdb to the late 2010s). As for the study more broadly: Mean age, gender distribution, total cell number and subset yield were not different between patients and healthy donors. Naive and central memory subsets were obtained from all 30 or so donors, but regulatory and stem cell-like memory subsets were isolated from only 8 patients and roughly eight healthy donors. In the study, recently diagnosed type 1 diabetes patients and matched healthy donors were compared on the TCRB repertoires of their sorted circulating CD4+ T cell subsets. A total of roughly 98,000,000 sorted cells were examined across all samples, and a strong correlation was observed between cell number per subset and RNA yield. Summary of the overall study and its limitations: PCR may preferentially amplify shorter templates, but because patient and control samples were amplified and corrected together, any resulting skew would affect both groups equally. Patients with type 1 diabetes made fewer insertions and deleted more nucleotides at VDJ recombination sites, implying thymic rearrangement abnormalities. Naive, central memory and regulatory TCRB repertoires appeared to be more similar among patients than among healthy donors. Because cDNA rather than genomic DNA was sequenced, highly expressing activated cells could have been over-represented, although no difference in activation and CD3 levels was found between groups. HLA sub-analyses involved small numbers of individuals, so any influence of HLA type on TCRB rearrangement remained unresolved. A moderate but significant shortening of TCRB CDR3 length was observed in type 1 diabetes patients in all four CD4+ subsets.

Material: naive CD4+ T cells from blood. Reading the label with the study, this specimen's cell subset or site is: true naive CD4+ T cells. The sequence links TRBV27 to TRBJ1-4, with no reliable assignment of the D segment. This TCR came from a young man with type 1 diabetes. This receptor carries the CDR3 CASSPRVLNEKLFF. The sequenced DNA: TGTGCCAGCAGTCCTCGGGTTTTGAATGAAAAACTGTTTTTT.